This is a list of T cell receptor beta chains from one sample in a study of blood T cells in healthy people across ages. TCRdb passed the 5' RACE reads through MiXCR, listing each CDR3 protein once. Here the sample spans 1.5 million to 1.8 million distinct CDR3 sequences, about 42% being singletons. The sample was blood. All receptors come from a young woman in good health. The CDR3 runs from the conserved cysteine through the conserved F or W. Each record gives: clone size, V gene, J gene, CDR3 protein. Size values are once, few and many counts, or a class for expanded clones, and some rows have none.

NA,TRBV12-3/TRBV12-4,TRBJ2-5,CASSPSIAGTINEQYF
once,TRBV6-2/TRBV6-3,TRBJ2-5,CASSPRREQYF
few,TRBV27,TRBJ2-7,CASSLSFGTGFSYEQYF
NA,TRBV7-2,TRBJ2-7,CASSVTLTESYNEQYF
NA,TRBV12-3/TRBV12-4,TRBJ2-1,CASSFSPVEQFF
NA,TRBV9,TRBJ1-5,CASSPRAGRGQPQHF
NA,TRBV20-1,TRBJ2-3,CSARVSGQGTDTQYF
NA,TRBV27,TRBJ2-7,CASSLSRRGGLYEQYF
few,TRBV6-5,TRBJ1-2,CASSFSGTGSWSYTF
NA,TRBV12-3/TRBV12-4,TRBJ1-6,CASSSRADSPLHF
NA,TRBV20-1,TRBJ2-3,CSANRLAGRTDTQYF
few,TRBV6-2/TRBV6-3,TRBJ2-1,CASSYVASGNEQFF
NA,TRBV7-9,TRBJ2-1,CASSSRRVLDNSYNEQFF
NA,TRBV18,TRBJ1-2,CASSSDQVLGYTF
NA,TRBV7-2,TRBJ1-1,CASSFQSTYRGGTEAFF
NA,TRBV2,TRBJ2-1,CASSASGEEQFF
few,TRBV7-3,TRBJ2-2,CASSSPGQTGELFF
NA,TRBV7-2,TRBJ2-7,CASSLAAFGQAMSRAQYF
NA,TRBV24-1,TRBJ2-3,CATSAPSSGRLDTQYF
NA,TRBV7-2,TRBJ1-2,CASSLKGTSYGYTF
NA,TRBV7-2,NA,CASSVGLAGGQETQYF
NA,TRBV10-3,NA,CAIIGNLHYEQYF
NA,TRBV12-3/TRBV12-4,TRBJ1-4,CASSSNLRQGLSTNEKLFF
NA,TRBV20-1,TRBJ2-1,CSAGTGDNEQFF
few,TRBV29-1,TRBJ2-7,CSSRDRYEQYF
NA,TRBV6-2/TRBV6-3,TRBJ1-1,CASSYTQRNTEAFF
NA,TRBV20-1,TRBJ1-1,CSAREGVGGMNTEAFF
NA,TRBV6-6,NA,CARRSLAGGRVYNEQYF
NA,TRBV15,TRBJ1-5,CATILSRGDQPQHF
NA,TRBV10-3,TRBJ1-5,CATLGTGGEAQHF
NA,TRBV28,TRBJ2-1,CASSFGRDWQFF
NA,TRBV2,NA,CASTSDRDGYEQYF
NA,TRBV2,TRBJ2-5,CASTGGGGETQYF
NA,TRBV5-1,TRBJ1-6,CASSVGLNSPPHF
NA,TRBV20-1,TRBJ2-1,CSASSGRYRNEQFF
NA,TRBV6-5,TRBJ1-1,CASSYSFLGRTEAFF
NA,TRBV20-1,TRBJ1-2,CSARALGQANYGYTF
many,TRBV6-1,TRBJ2-1,CAVTGTRTHEQFF
NA,TRBV29-1,TRBJ2-3,CSVPGLAGVSADTQYF
NA,TRBV3-1,TRBJ1-1,CASSLARDLEGAEAFF
few,TRBV20-1,NA,CSARTGSATEQYF
many,TRBV6-2/TRBV6-3,TRBJ1-5,CASSYGAGSSNQPQHF
NA,TRBV7-6,TRBJ2-7,CASSLGPGLAGAGPYEQYF
NA,TRBV20-1,TRBJ2-2,CSARDRYSRNTGELFF
NA,TRBV2,TRBJ2-3,CASITSTDTQYF
NA,TRBV29-1,NA,CSARQGANNEQYF
many,TRBV20-1,TRBJ2-7,CSARDLGLAYEQYF
NA,TRBV7-8,TRBJ1-4,CASSLGTGEYEKLFF
NA,TRBV5-5,TRBJ2-3,CASSPGGTDPDTQYF
NA,TRBV4-1,TRBJ2-7,CASSQDRKEVSYEQYF
few,TRBV4-3,TRBJ1-5,CASSQDWGASNQPQHF
NA,TRBV15,TRBJ2-3,CATSRSGSDTQYF
NA,TRBV20-1,TRBJ2-1,CSAREPSGSIYEQFF
few,TRBV7-9,TRBJ1-6,CASSLWTDNSPLHF